The rows below give T cell receptor beta chains drawn from one sample of a study of PD-1 and CTLA-4 blockade in melanoma. TCRdb's copy holds only in-frame clones and misses some; the assay was immunoSEQ multiplex PCR. The sample has some 33,000 clones, roughly 90% seen once. The input for sequencing was CD8+ T cells from peripheral blood, taken from a patient given anti-PD-1 treatment. These receptors originate from a human donor with melanoma. Both conserved end residues are part of each CDR3. D genes are given only for firm matches. Where a row states a size, it is once, few, many or the class of an expanded clone; other rows omit it.

>.|TRBJ1-2|TRBV7-8|.|15
TGTGCCAGCAGCTTAGTTCGGGGGGCTAACTATGGCTACACCTTC
CASSLVRGANYGYTF
>.|TRBJ1-2|TRBV14|.|16
TGTGCCAGCAGCCAAGTTCACCCCGGGAAGGTGAATGGCTACACCTTC
CASSQVHPGKVNGYTF
>.|TRBJ1-1|TRBV28|few|18
TGTGCCAGCAGTTTTGGGGAGGACAGCCTAGTCCTAAACACTGAAGCTTTCTTT
CASSFGEDSLVLNTEAFF
>.|TRBJ2-2|TRBV29-1|.|14
TGCAGCGTTGAGGCAGGGTCGGGCACCGGGGAGCTGTTTTTT
CSVEAGSGTGELFF
>.|TRBJ1-1|TRBV29-1|.|14
TGCAGCGTTCTCAGTAGCGGGATGAACACTGAAGCTTTCTTT
CSVLSSGMNTEAFF
>.|TRBJ1-1|TRBV19|.|13
TGTGCCAGTAGTATAGGAGGGAACACTGAAGCTTTCTTT
CASSIGGNTEAFF
>.|TRBJ2-1|TRBV30|.|14
TGTGCCTGGAGTGAAGGGACATCGGGTCATGAGCAGTTCTTC
CAWSEGTSGHEQFF
>.|TRBJ1-1|TRBV20-1|.|9
TGCAGTCGAACACCCGGGGCTTTCTTT
CSRTPGAFF
>.|TRBJ1-3|TRBV12-3/TRBV12-4|.|12
TGTGCCAGCAGTTTTCCTGGAAACACCATATATTTT
CASSFPGNTIYF
>TRBD1|TRBJ2-7|TRBV5-6|.|15
TGTGCCAGCAGCTCTTCGGGACAGGGGAAACACGAGCAGTACTTC
CASSSSGQGKHEQYF
>.|TRBJ2-7|TRBV5-6|once|17
TGTGCCAGCAGCTTGGGTGGGGTAACAGGGCTCCTTTGGGAGCAGTACTTC
CASSLGGVTGLLWEQYF
>.|TRBJ1-1|TRBV28|.|14
TGTGCCAGCAGCTTGGTCCTAGGGGGCACTGAAGCTTTCTTT
CASSLVLGGTEAFF
>TRBD1|TRBJ2-3|TRBV28|.|15
TGTGCCAGCAGTTCTCCCCGACAGGGTCTAGATACGCAGTATTTT
CASSSPRQGLDTQYF
>.|TRBJ2-2|TRBV4-3|.|14
TGCGCCAGCAGCCCCACAGGGAACACCGGGGAGCTGTTTTTT
CASSPTGNTGELFF
>TRBD1|TRBJ2-5|TRBV5-1|.|18
TGCGCCAGCAGCAGCAGAGAAGGGACAGGGGTCCCCCAAGAGACCCAGTACTTC
CASSSREGTGVPQETQYF
>.|TRBJ1-5|TRBV28|.|15
TGTGCCAGCAGTTTATTCAGTTATAGCAATCAGCCCCAGCATTTT
CASSLFSYSNQPQHF
>TRBD2|TRBJ2-7|TRBV5-1|.|14
TGCGCCAGCAGCTGGGTAGCGGGGGCCTACGAGCAGTACTTC
CASSWVAGAYEQYF
>TRBD1|TRBJ2-6|TRBV28|.|16
TGTGCCAGCAGTTTAACAGGGGGGTTTGGGGCCAACGTCCTGACTTTC
CASSLTGGFGANVLTF
>.|TRBJ2-7|TRBV12-3/TRBV12-4|.|13
TGTGCCAGCAGTTTCTCCAGCTCCTACGAGCAGTACTTC
CASSFSSSYEQYF
>TRBD2|TRBJ2-2|TRBV27|few|14
TGTGCCAGCAGTCTCGGGGGGGTGTCCGGGGAGCTGTTTTTT
CASSLGGVSGELFF
>.|TRBJ1-2|TRBV4-3|once|12
TGCGCCAGCAGCCATGCCACTCTGGACCGCACCTTC
CASSHATLDRTF
>.|TRBJ1-3|TRBV5-4|once|13
TGTGCCAGCAGCTTGGATCCGGTTAACACCATATATTTT
CASSLDPVNTIYF
>.|TRBJ1-1|TRBV7-9|few|15
TGTGCCAGCACGATAGCGTGGAGGGGGAACACTGAAGCTTTCTTT
CASTIAWRGNTEAFF
>.|TRBJ1-6|TRBV11-1|.|14
TGTGCCAGCAGTCGTACAGGGAATAATTCACCCCTCCACTTT
CASSRTGNNSPLHF
>TRBD1|TRBJ1-1|TRBV7-9|.|15
TGTGCCAGCAGAGGGATCGGGACAGAGGACACTGAAGCTTTCTTT
CASRGIGTEDTEAFF
>.|TRBJ2-1|TRBV19|once|13
TGTGCCAGTAGTATGGGGGCCCCCAATGAGCAGTTCTTC
CASSMGAPNEQFF
>.|TRBJ1-6|TRBV21-1|.|16
TGTGCCAGCAGACCTGGAATATTCTCCTATAATTCACCCCTCCACTTT
CASRPGIFSYNSPLHF
>TRBD1|TRBJ1-1|TRBV10-2|.|15
TGCGCCAGCAGTGCCTGGGACAGGGGGGACACTGAAGCTTTCTTT
CASSAWDRGDTEAFF
>.|TRBJ1-2|TRBV28|.|17
TGTGCCAGCAGCCCTGCGGTGGGAGGGGTAGATGGTTATGGCTACACCTTC
CASSPAVGGVDGYGYTF
>TRBD1|TRBJ1-2|TRBV7-2|.|14
TGTGCCAGCAGCTCCGAGGGGACAGGAATCGGCTACACCTTC
CASSSEGTGIGYTF